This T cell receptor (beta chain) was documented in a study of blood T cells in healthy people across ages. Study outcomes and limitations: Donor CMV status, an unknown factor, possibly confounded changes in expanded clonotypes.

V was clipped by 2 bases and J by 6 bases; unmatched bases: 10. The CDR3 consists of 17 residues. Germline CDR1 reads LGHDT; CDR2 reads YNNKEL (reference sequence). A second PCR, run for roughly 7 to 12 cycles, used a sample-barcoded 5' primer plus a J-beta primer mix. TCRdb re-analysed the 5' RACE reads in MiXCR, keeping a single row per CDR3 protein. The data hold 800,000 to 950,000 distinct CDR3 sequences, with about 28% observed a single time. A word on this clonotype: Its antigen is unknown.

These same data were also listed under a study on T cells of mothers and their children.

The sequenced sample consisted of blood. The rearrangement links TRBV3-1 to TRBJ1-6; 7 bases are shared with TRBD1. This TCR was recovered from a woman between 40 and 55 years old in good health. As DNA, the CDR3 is TGTGCCAGCAGCCAATCCGCAGGGGGAGGAGGTAATTCACCCCTCCACTTT. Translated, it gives CASSQSAGGGGNSPLHF.